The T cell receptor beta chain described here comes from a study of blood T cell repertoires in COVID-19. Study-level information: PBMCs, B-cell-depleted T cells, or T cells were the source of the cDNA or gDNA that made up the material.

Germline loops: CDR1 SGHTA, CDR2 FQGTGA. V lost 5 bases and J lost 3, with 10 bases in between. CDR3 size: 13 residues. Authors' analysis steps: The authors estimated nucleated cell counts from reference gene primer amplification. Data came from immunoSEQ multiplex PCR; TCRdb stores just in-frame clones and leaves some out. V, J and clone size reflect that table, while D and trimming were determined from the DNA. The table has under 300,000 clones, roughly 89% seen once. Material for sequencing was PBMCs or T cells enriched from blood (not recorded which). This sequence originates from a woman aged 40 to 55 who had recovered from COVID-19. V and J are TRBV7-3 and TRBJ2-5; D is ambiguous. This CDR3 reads CASSTHPKETQYF. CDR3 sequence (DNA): TGTGCCAGCAGCACACACCCGAAAGAGACCCAGTACTTC.